The rows below give T cell receptor beta chains drawn from one sample of a study of CD8+ T cells in alopecia areata. Profiled with immunoSEQ multiplex PCR; TCRdb holds only in-frame clones, not every one. The sample yields 110,000 or so clones, approximately 51% seen once. This specimen was CD4+ T cells sorted from blood, taken at week 24, from a patient treated with tofacitinib. These receptors all stem from a human donor with alopecia areata. CDR3s include the opening cysteine and the closing phenylalanine or tryptophan. The D gene is left open where the match is weak. Some rows have no size entry. The others give once, few or many, or a class for an expanded clone.

once TRBJ1-1 TRBV7-9 NA TGTGCCAGCAGCTTTCAGGTTAACACTGAAGCTTTCTTT CASSFQVNTEAFF
NA TRBJ2-1 TRBV5-4 NA TGTGCCAGCAGCCTGGCGGGACTTTACAATGAGCAGTTCTTC CASSLAGLYNEQFF
NA TRBJ1-3 TRBV4-1 NA TGCGCCAGCAGCCAAGAAGCAGCTACTCTCGGAAACACCATATATTTT CASSQEAATLGNTIYF
NA TRBJ1-2 TRBV5-6 TRBD1 TGTGCCAGCAGCTTGAAGGGGGCGGGTGGCTACACCTTC CASSLKGAGGYTF
NA TRBJ2-3 TRBV4-3 NA TGCGCCAGCAGCCAAGATCTTGGTGCGGCAGGGGGGTCAGATACGCAGTATTTT CASSQDLGAAGGSDTQYF
NA TRBJ2-7 TRBV15 NA TGTGCCACCAGCGTTGACGCAGGGCGGTACGAGCAGTACTTC CATSVDAGRYEQYF
NA TRBJ2-7 TRBV5-4 NA TGTGCCAGCAGCTTGGTAGGGGGCGAGCAGTACTTC CASSLVGGEQYF
NA TRBJ1-1 TRBV29-1 NA TGCAGCGTTGAATGGGAAAGCAGGGGCGAGAACACTGAAGCTTTCTTT CSVEWESRGENTEAFF
few TRBJ1-6 TRBV7-2 NA TGTGCCAGCAGCTTAGCAGGGTATTCACCCCTCCACTTT CASSLAGYSPLHF
NA TRBJ2-4 TRBV2 NA TGTGCCAGCAGCAACCCTTTAGCCAAAAACATTCAGTACTTC CASSNPLAKNIQYF
many TRBJ2-7 TRBV23-1 NA TGCGCCATCCAGTCGCGACGTTACTTC CAIQSRRYF
NA TRBJ2-1 TRBV10-3 NA TGTGCCATCCGTCCCCGCTCAGACAATGAGCAGTTCTTC CAIRPRSDNEQFF
few TRBJ2-7 TRBV29-1 NA TGCAGCGTTGGCGACGGATCCTACGAGCAGTACTTC CSVGDGSYEQYF
NA TRBJ1-1 TRBV27 NA TGTGCCAGCAGTTTTTTAAGGGAATCAGCTGAAGCTTTCTTT CASSFLRESAEAFF
few TRBJ2-5 TRBV29-1 TRBD2 TGCAGCGTTGTGAGGGGAGGGACTCAAGAGACCCAGTACTTC CSVVRGGTQETQYF
few TRBJ2-6 TRBV30 NA TGTGCCTGGGCCATCTCTGGGGCCAACGTCCTGACTTTC CAWAISGANVLTF
once TRBJ2-5 TRBV7-3 NA TGTGCCAGCAGTTCACACACCGAGGGGTTAGAGACCCAGTACTTC CASSSHTEGLETQYF
NA TRBJ1-6 TRBV6-5 NA TGTGCCAGCAGTTTTGTGGGGGTGAATTCACCCCTCCACTTT CASSFVGVNSPLHF
few TRBJ1-1 TRBV5-6 NA TGTGCCAGCAGCCGGACGAACACTGAAGCTTTCTTT CASSRTNTEAFF
NA TRBJ2-7 TRBV7-2 TRBD2 TGTGCCAGCAGCTTAGGAAGCGGGGGGGCTGTCCTCTACGAGCAGTACTTC CASSLGSGGAVLYEQYF
NA TRBJ1-2 TRBV30 TRBD1 TGTGCCTGGAGTACCGGGACAGGGGGCTATGGCTACACCTTC CAWSTGTGGYGYTF
NA TRBJ1-1 TRBV29-1 TRBD1 TGCAGCGTCGCAACAGGGGCCTTCAACACTGAAGCTTTCTTT CSVATGAFNTEAFF
NA TRBJ1-2 TRBV2 NA TGTGCCAGCAGTGAATCTATAGGCTACACCTTC CASSESIGYTF
NA TRBJ2-3 TRBV4-3 TRBD2 TGCGCCAGCAGCCAAGCGATAGCGGGAGACACAGATACGCAGTATTTT CASSQAIAGDTDTQYF
few TRBJ2-6 TRBV7-7 TRBD1 TGTGCTAGCAGCTTAGCCCTCCGGGACAGGGGTCCTGGGGCCAACGTCCTGACTTTC CASSLALRDRGPGANVLTF
NA TRBJ2-5 TRBV2 TRBD1 TGTGCCAGCAGTTCGACAGGGGGCGGGGAGACCCAGTACTTC CASSSTGGGETQYF
many TRBJ2-4 TRBV30 NA TGTGCCTGGGCAGGGTTGGACATTCAGTACTTC CAWAGLDIQYF
once TRBJ1-2 TRBV30 NA TGTGCCTGGAGTGGCGTGAACAGGGATGGCTACACCTTC CAWSGVNRDGYTF
NA TRBJ1-2 TRBV19 NA TGTGCCAGTAGCCCCCCCGATGGACAGAAGCGGTACTATGGCTACACCTTC CASSPPDGQKRYYGYTF
NA TRBJ1-1 TRBV5-1 NA TGCGCCAGCAGAGAAGAGTACACTGAAGCTTTCTTT CASREEYTEAFF
once TRBJ2-5 TRBV10-2 NA TGCGCCAGCAAAAGGACGCTAGCTGGAGAGACCCAGTACTTC CASKRTLAGETQYF
NA TRBJ2-2 TRBV2 TRBD2 TGTGCCAGCAGTGAAGGGGGACTAGGCACCGGGGAGCTGTTTTTT CASSEGGLGTGELFF
NA TRBJ2-5 TRBV19 NA TGTGCCAGTAGTCCGCAAGGTCTGAGGACCCAGTACTTC CASSPQGLRTQYF
few TRBJ2-3 TRBV9 TRBD2 TGTGCCAGCAGCGAAAGCGTCCGGGGGGACACAGATACGCAGTATTTT CASSESVRGDTDTQYF
NA TRBJ1-4 TRBV7-2 TRBD1 TGTGCCAGCAGCTTAGGTGGGACAGGGAGGGAAAAACTGTTTTTT CASSLGGTGREKLFF
NA TRBJ1-5 TRBV11-2 NA TGTGCCAGCAGCTTAGATGCGGCAGCCACCCGCAATCAGCCCCAGCATTTT CASSLDAAATRNQPQHF
NA TRBJ1-2 TRBV4-2 NA TGTGCCAGCAGCCAAGCGGGGGCCCATGATGGCTACACCTTC CASSQAGAHDGYTF
NA TRBJ2-3 TRBV29-1 TRBD1 TGCAGCGTTGCCTACTCGTCGAGCAGGGGGTTAGATACGCAGTATTTT CSVAYSSSRGLDTQYF
once TRBJ2-1 TRBV29-1 NA TGCAGCGTGGGGACTCTCGGAGGTGACAATGAGCAGTTCTTC CSVGTLGGDNEQFF
NA TRBJ2-7 TRBV30 NA TGTGCCTGGAGCGGGACTCCCGAGATGCAGTACTTC CAWSGTPEMQYF
NA TRBJ2-5 TRBV5-1 TRBD2 TGCGCCAGCAGCTTGGCTCTAGCGGGGGGCCCTCAAGAGACCCAGTACTTC CASSLALAGGPQETQYF
few TRBJ1-3 TRBV11-1 NA TGTGCCAGCAGCTATAACTCTGGAAACACCATATATTTT CASSYNSGNTIYF